Below, 4 T cell receptor beta chains from the same sample are listed, as sequenced in a study of blood T cells in healthy people across ages. Combining a sample-barcoded 5' primer with a J-beta primer mix, a second PCR ran for roughly 7 to 11 cycles. TCRdb itself ran the 5' RACE reads through MiXCR, one entry per CDR3 protein. The table has some 690,000 distinct CDR3 sequences, about a fifth seen once; the top ten hold 20% to 25%. The sample taken for sequencing was blood. These receptor sequences come from a man aged 65-85 years in good health.

This clonotype has just a few counts. The CDR3 nucleotides read TGTGCCAGCAGCTCAGGGACAGCCGCGACTGAAGCTTTCTTT. Protein: CASSSGTAATEAFF. The chain combines TRBV7-6 with TRBJ1-1; TRBD1 agrees at 7 bases. CDR1 SGHVS and CDR2 FNYEAQ come from the germline V gene. The V and J ends lost 4 bases and 5 bases, in that order; junction bases with no gene match: 7. The CDR3 runs to 14 residues. The whole variable domain, filled in from reference TRBV7-6 and TRBJ1-1, reads GAGVSQSPRYKVTKRGQDVALRCDPISGHVSLYWYRQALGQGPEFLTYFNYEAQQDKSGLPNDRFSAERPEGSISTLTIQRTEQRDSAMYRCASSSGTAATEAFFGQGTRLTVV.

This chain links TRBV6-5 with TRBJ1-4, with D hard to call. Deletions cut 6 bases from V and 5 bases from J, with 10 bases between. This CDR3 spans 13 amino acids. Germline lookup yields CDR1 MNHEY and CDR2 SVGAGI. The CDR3 sequence: CASRFGRNEKLFF. CDR3 bases: TGTGCCAGCAGATTCGGACGCAATGAAAAACTGTTTTTT.

The chain employs TRBV4-2 and TRBJ1-2; TRBD1 matches at 8 bases. CDR1 and CDR2 from the germline V gene are LGHNA and YNFKEQ. This CDR3 contains 17 residues. The V gene end was trimmed by 4 bases and the J gene end by 3 bases; junction bases not matched to a gene: 13. This chain's CDR3 is CASSRPPGQAKDYGYTF. The CDR3 nucleotides read TGTGCCAGCAGCCGCCCCCCGGGACAGGCAAAGGACTATGGCTACACCTTC.

The chain has TRBV28 and TRBJ1-5; D gene unclear. Trimming took 7 bases from V and 7 from J, leaving 11 bases between them. Germline V gives CDR1 MDHEN, CDR2 SYDVKM. The CDR3 covers 12 residues. The CDR3 DNA reads as TGTGCCAGCACATTACAGAGGCAGCCCCAGCATTTT. This gives the protein CASTLQRQPQHF.